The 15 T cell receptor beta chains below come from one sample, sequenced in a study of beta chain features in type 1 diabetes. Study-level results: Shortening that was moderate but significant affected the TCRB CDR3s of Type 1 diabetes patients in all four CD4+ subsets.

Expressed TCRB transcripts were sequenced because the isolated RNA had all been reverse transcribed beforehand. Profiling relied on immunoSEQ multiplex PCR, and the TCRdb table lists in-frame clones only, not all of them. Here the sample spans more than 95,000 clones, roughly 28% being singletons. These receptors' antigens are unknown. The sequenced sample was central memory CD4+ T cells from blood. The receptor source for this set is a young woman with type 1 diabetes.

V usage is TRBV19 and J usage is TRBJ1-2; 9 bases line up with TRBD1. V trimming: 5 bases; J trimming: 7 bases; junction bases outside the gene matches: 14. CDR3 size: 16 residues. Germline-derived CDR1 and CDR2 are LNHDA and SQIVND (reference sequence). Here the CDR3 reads CASSGQGRIRSPGYTF. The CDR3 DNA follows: TGTGCCAGTAGTGGACAGGGGAGAATCCGGAGCCCTGGCTACACCTTC.

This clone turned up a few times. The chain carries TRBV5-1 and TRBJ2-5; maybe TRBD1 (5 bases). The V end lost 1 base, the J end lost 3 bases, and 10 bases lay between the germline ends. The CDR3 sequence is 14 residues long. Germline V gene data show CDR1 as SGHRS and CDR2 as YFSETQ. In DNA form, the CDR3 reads TGCGCCAGCAGCTTGCAGGGTTCGGAAGAGACCCAGTACTTC. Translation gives CASSLQGSEETQYF.

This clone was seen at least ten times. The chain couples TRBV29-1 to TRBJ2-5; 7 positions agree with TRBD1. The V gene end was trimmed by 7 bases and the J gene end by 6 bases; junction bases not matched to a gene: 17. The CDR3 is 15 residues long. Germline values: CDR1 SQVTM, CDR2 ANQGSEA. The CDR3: CSANIRDSVRKTQYF. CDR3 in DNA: TGCAGCGCCAACATCAGGGACAGCGTCCGAAAGACCCAGTACTTC.

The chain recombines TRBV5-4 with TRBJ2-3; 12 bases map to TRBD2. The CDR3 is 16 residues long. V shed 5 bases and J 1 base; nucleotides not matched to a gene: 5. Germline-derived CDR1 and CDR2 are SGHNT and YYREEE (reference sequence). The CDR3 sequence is CASSRGLAGRTDTQYF. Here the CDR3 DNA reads TGTGCCAGCAGTCGCGGACTAGCGGGACGCACAGATACGCAGTATTTT.

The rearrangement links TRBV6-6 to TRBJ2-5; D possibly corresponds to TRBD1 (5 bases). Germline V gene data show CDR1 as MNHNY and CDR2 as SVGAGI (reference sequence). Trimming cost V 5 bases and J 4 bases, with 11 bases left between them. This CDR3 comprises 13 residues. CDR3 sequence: CASSDSRGETQYF. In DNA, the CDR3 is TGTGCCAGCAGTGACAGTAGAGGAGAGACCCAGTACTTC.

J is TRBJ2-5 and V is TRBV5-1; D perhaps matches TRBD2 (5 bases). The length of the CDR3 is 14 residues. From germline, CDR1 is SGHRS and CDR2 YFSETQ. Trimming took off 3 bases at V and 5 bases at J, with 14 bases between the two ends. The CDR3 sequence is CASSSGISGETQYF. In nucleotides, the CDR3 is TGCGCCAGCAGCTCGGGGATTTCCGGGGAGACCCAGTACTTC.

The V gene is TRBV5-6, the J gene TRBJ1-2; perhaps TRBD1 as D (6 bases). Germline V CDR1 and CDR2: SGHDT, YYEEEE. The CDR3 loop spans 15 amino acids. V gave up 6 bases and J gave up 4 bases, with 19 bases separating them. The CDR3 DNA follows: TGTGCCAGCAACTCTCGGGGGGGCGAAAGCTATGGCTACACCTTC. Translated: CASNSRGGESYGYTF.

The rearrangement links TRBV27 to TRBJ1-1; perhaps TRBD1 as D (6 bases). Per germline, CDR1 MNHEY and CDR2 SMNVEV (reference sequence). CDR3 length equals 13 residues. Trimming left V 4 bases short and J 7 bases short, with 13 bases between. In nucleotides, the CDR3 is TGTGCCAGCAGTTCCTTGGACAGAGGTGAAGCTTTCTTT. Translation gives CASSSLDRGEAFF.

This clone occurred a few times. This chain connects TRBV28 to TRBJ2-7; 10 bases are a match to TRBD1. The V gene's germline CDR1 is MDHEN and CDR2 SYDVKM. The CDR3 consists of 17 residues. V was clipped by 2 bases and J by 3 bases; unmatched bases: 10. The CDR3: CASSLPPGTGDYYEQYF. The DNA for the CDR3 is TGTGCCAGCAGTTTACCCCCCGGGACAGGGGATTACTACGAGCAGTACTTC.

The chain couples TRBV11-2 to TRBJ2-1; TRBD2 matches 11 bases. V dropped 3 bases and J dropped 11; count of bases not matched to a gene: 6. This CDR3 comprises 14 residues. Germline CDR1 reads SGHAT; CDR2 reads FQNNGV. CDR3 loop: CASSFGTSGPKQFF. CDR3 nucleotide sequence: TGTGCCAGCAGCTTCGGGACTAGCGGCCCCAAGCAGTTCTTC.

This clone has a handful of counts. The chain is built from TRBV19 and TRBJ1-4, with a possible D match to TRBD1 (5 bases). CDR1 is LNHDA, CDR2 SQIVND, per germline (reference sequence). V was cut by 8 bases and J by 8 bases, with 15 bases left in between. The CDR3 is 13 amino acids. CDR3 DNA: TGTGCCAGTCGCCAGGGTCTGGTCGAAAAACTGTTTTTT. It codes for CASRQGLVEKLFF. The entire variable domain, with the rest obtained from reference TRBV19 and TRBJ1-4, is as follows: DGGITQSPKYLFRKEGQNVTLSCEQNLNHDAMYWYRQDPGQGLRLIYYSQIVNDFQKGDIAEGYSVSREKKESFPLTVTSAQKNPTAFYLCASRQGLVEKLFFGSGTQLSVL.

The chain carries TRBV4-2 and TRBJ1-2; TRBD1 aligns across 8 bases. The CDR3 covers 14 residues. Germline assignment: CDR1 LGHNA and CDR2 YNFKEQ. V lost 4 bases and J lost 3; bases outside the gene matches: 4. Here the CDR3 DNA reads TGTGCCAGCAGCCGAGAGGGACAGGACTATGGCTACACCTTC. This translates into CASSREGQDYGYTF.

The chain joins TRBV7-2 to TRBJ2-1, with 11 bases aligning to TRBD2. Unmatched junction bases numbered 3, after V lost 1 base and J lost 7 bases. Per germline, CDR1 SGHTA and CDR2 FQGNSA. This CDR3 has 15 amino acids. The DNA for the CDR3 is TGTGCCAGCAGCTTAGGTGTAGCGGGAGGGAATGAGCAGTTCTTC. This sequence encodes CASSLGVAGGNEQFF.

The CDR3 spells CASSLSAGGRGYTF. The CDR3 DNA follows: TGTGCCAGCAGTTTATCGGCAGGGGGAAGGGGCTACACCTTC. The chain carries TRBV28 and TRBJ1-2, with 7 bases lining up with TRBD1. The V gene's germline CDR1 is MDHEN and CDR2 SYDVKM. The CDR3 is made up of 14 amino acids. With V trimmed by 1 base and J by 8 bases, 7 bases remained unmatched.

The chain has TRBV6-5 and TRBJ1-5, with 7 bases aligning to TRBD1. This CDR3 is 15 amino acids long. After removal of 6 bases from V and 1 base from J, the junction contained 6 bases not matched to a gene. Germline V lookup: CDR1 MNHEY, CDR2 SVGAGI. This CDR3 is CASRRQGGSNQPQHF. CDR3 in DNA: TGTGCCAGCAGGCGACAGGGTGGGAGCAATCAGCCCCAGCATTTT.